The 2 T cell receptor beta chains in this list originate from one sample, sequenced in a study of shared clonotypes between healthy human individuals. TCRdb's table, derived via immunoSEQ multiplex PCR, lists solely in-frame clones and lacks some. The repertoire holds 450,000 or so clones, 60% to 80% seen once, with approximately 12% in the top ten. The source material was PBMCs. The receptors here all came from a woman aged 35 to 49 in good health. Some clones in this sample may be carry-over from other donors' samples.

For this clone: This is likely an artifact of a read error, given a far larger clone one base away. This CDR3 is also generated by other DNA sequences in the sample. The chain links TRBV18 to TRBJ1-5, with D possibly being TRBD1 (5 bases). Germline CDR1 reads KGHSH; CDR2 reads LQKENI. CDR3 length: 16 residues. Here the CDR3 reads CASSGGTANSNQPQHF. DNA of the CDR3: TGCGCCAGCTCAGGAGGGACGGCTAATAGCAATCAGCCCCAGCATTTT.

This rearrangement joins TRBV19 to TRBJ1-1, with D perhaps matching TRBD1 (5 bases). Between the trimmed V and J ends, which lost 4 bases and 5 bases, there was a span of 14 bases. Germline CDR1 is LNHDA and CDR2 is SQIVND (reference sequence). The CDR3 loop spans 14 amino acids. This chain's CDR3 is CASSRQREVTEAFF. The CDR3 DNA is TGTGCCAGTAGTAGACAGCGGGAAGTGACTGAAGCTTTCTTT.